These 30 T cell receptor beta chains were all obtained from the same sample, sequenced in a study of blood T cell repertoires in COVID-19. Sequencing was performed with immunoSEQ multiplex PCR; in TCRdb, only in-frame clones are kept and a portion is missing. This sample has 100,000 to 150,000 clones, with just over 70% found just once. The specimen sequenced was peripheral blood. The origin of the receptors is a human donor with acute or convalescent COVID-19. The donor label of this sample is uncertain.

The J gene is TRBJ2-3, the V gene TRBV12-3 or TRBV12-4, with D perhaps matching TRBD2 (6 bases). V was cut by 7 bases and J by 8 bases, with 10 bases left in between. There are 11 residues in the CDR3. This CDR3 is CASTLGGTQYF. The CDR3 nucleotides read TGTGCCAGCACTCTCGGGGGTACGCAGTATTTT.

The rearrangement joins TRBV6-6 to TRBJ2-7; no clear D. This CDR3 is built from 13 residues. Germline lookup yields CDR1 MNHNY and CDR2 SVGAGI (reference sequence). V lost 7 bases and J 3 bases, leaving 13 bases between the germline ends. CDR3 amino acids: CASNQAGNYEQYF. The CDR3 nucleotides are TGTGCCAGCAACCAGGCCGGTAACTACGAGCAGTACTTC.

CDR3 nucleotide sequence: TGTGCCAGCAGTGCTTTCGGACAGGGAGGCTACAATGAGCAGTTCTTC. The encoded protein is CASSAFGQGGYNEQFF. This chain connects TRBV25-1 to TRBJ2-1; TRBD1 aligns across 8 bases. CDR1 MGHDK and CDR2 SYGVNS come from the germline V gene. The CDR3 covers 16 residues. J gave up 3 bases and V 4 bases, and 8 bases lay outside the gene matches. The whole variable domain, remainder taken from reference TRBV25-1 and TRBJ2-1, is EADIYQTPRYLVIGTGKKITLECSQTMGHDKMYWYQQDPGMELHLIHYSYGVNSTEKGDLSSESTVSRIRTEHFPLTLESARPSHTSQYLCASSAFGQGGYNEQFFGPGTRLTVL.

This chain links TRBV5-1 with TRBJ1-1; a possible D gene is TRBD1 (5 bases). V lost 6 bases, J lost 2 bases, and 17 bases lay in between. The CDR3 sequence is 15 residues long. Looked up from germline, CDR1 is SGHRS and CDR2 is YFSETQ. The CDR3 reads CASNRQSPENTEAFF. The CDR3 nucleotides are TGCGCCAGCAACAGGCAGAGTCCAGAAAACACTGAAGCTTTCTTT.

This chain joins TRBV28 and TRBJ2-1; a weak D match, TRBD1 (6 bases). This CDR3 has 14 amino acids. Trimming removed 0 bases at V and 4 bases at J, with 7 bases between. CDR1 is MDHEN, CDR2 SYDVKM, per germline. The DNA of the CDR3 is TGTGCCAGCAGTTTATGGGGGGCGTACAATGAGCAGTTCTTC. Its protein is CASSLWGAYNEQFF.

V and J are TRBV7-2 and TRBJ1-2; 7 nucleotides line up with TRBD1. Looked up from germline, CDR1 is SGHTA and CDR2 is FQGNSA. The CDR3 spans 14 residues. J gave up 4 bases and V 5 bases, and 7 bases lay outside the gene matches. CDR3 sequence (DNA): TGTGCCAGCAGCCCAACCCGGGACAGCTATGGCTACACCTTC. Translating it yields CASSPTRDSYGYTF.

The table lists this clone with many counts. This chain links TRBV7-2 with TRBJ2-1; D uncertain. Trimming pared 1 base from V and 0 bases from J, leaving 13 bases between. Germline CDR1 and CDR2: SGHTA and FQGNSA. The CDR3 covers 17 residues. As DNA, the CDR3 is TGTGCCAGCAGCTTAGGGCCCAGGATAAGCTCCTACAATGAGCAGTTCTTC. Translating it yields CASSLGPRISSYNEQFF.

The CDR3 DNA reads TGTGCCAGCAGTGAACAGCGACAGCCCCGGGGGGAGACCCAGTACTTC. Translation: CASSEQRQPRGETQYF. The chain couples TRBV2 to TRBJ2-5; the D gene is possibly TRBD2 (6 bases). Between the trimmed V and J ends, which lost 2 bases and 5 bases, there was a span of 18 bases. CDR3 length: 16 amino acids. Looked up from germline, CDR1 is SNHLY and CDR2 is FYNNEI.

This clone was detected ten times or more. Here the CDR3 DNA reads TGCGCCAGCAGCTTGGGCACAGCTTCCTACGAGCAGTACTTC. The encoded protein is CASSLGTASYEQYF. The chain uses TRBV5-1 and TRBJ2-7; D remains unclear. Looked up from germline, CDR1 is SGHRS and CDR2 is YFSETQ. Between the trimmed V and J ends, which lost 0 bases and 1 base, there was a span of 8 bases. The CDR3 loop spans 14 amino acids.

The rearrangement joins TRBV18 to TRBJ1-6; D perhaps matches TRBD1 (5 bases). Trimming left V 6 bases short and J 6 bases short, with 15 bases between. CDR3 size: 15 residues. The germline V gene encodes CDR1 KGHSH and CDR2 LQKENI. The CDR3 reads CASSAGGSPNSPLHF. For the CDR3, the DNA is TGTGCCAGCTCCGCGGGGGGGTCCCCTAATTCACCCCTCCACTTT.

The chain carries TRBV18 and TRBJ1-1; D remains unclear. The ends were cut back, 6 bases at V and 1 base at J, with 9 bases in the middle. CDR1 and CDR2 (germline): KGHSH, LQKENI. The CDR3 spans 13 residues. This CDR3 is CASSPTANTEAFF. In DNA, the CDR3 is TGTGCCAGCTCTCCAACAGCGAACACTGAAGCTTTCTTT.

The CDR3 bases are TGTGCCAGCAGTTGGGGGGGCTACAATCAGCCCCAGCATTTT. As protein: CASSWGGYNQPQHF. The rearrangement joins TRBV6-6 to TRBJ1-5; TRBD1 might be the D (6 bases). This CDR3 is built from 14 residues. Between the trimmed V and J ends, which lost 4 bases and 3 bases, there was a span of 10 bases. Germline assignment: CDR1 MNHNY and CDR2 SVGAGI (reference sequence).

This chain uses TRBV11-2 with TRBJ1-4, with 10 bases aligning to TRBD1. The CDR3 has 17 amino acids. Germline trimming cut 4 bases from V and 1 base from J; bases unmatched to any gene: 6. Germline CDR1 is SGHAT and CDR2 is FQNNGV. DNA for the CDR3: TGTGCCAGCAGCTCCGGGACAGGGGCGAGAACTAATGAAAAACTGTTTTTT. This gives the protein CASSSGTGARTNEKLFF.

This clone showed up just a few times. In DNA form, the CDR3 reads TGTGCCAGCAGTGAAGGGACAGGGGCACCCTACGAGCAGTACTTC. Protein product: CASSEGTGAPYEQYF. This chain uses TRBV2 with TRBJ2-7; 9 nucleotides match TRBD1. Trimming at V came to 1 base and at J to 2 bases, leaving 3 bases not matched to a gene. CDR1 is SNHLY and CDR2 is FYNNEI in the germline V gene. This CDR3 is built from 15 residues. Full variable domain (missing parts from reference TRBV2 and TRBJ2-7): EPEVTQTPSHQVTQMGQEVILRCVPISNHLYFYWYRQILGQKVEFLVSFYNNEISEKSEIFDDQFSVERPDGSNFTLKIRSTKLEDSAMYFCASSEGTGAPYEQYFGPGTRLTVT.

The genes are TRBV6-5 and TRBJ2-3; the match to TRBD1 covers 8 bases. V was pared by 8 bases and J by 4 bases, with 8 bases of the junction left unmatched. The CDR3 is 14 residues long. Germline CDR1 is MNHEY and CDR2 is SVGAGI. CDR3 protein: CASGHGQGSDTQYF. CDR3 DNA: TGTGCCAGCGGCCACGGACAGGGTTCAGATACGCAGTATTTT.

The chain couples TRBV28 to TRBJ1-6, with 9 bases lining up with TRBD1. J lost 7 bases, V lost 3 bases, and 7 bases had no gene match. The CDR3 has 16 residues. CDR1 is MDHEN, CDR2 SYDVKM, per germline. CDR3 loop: CASSFGTGRNNSPLHF. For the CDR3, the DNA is TGTGCCAGCAGTTTCGGGACAGGGAGGAACAATTCACCCCTCCACTTT.

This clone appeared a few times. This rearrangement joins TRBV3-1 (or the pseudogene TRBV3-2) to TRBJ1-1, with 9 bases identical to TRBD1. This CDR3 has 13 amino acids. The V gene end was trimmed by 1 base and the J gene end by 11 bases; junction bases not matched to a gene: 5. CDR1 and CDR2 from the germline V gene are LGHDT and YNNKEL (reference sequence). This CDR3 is CASSQARDRVAFF. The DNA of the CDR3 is TGTGCCAGCAGCCAAGCCCGGGACAGGGTTGCTTTCTTT.

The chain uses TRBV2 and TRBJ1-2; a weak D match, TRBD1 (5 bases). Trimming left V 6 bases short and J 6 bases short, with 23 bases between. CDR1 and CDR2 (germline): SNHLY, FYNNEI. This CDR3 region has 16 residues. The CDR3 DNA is TGTGCCAGCAGGCGGGACGGGGACTCCGACCCTCATGGCTACACCTTC. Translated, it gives CASRRDGDSDPHGYTF.

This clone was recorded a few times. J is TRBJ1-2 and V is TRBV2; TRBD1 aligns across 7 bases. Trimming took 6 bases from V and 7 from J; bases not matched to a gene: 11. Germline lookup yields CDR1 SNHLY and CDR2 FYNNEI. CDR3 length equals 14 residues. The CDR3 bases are TGTGCCAGCAGAGAGACAGGGTCAAGAGTTGGCTACACCTTC. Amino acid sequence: CASRETGSRVGYTF.

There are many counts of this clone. CDR3 sequence (DNA): TGTGCCAGCAGTTTACGACAGGGGGACGAGCAGTACTTC. Translated: CASSLRQGDEQYF. This chain uses TRBV27 with TRBJ2-7; 9 bases map to TRBD1. Trimming removed 2 bases from V and 5 bases from J; junction bases left unmatched: 1. In germline, CDR1 is MNHEY, CDR2 SMNVEV (reference sequence). This CDR3 contains 13 residues.

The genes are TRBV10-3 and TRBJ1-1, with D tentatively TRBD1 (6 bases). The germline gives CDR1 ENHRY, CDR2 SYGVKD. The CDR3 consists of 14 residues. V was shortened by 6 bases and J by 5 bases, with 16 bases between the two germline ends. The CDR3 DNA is TGTGCCATCAGCCCGGGACAAGAGAGTACTGAAGCTTTCTTT. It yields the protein CAISPGQESTEAFF.

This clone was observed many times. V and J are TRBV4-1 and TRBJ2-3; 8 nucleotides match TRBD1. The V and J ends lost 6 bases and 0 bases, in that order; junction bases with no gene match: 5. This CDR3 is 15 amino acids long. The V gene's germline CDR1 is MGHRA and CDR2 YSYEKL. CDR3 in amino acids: CASRGGQGSTDTQYF. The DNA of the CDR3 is TGCGCCAGCAGAGGAGGACAGGGTAGCACAGATACGCAGTATTTT.

CDR3 DNA sequence: TGCGCCAGCAGCCAAGCGACTCAAACCCGGTACTCACCCTACGAGCAGTACTTC. It yields the protein CASSQATQTRYSPYEQYF. The V gene is TRBV4-1, the J gene TRBJ2-7; D remains ambiguous. Germline-derived CDR1 and CDR2 are MGHRA and YSYEKL. Trimming removed 1 base from V and 2 bases from J, with 21 bases in between. The length of the CDR3 is 18 residues.

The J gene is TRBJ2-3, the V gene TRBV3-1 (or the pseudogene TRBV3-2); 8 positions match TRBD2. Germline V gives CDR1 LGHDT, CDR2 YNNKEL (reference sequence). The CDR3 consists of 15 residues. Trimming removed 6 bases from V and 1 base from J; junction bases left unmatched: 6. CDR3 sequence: CASSQLSGGTDTQYF. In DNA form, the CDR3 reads TGTGCCAGCAGTCAACTTAGCGGGGGCACAGATACGCAGTATTTT.

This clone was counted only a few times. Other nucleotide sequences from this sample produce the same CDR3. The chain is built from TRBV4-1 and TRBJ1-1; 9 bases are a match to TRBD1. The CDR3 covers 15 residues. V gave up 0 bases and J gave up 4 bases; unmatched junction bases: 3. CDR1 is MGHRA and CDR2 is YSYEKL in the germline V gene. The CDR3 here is CASSQDGGQGTEAFF. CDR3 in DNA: TGCGCCAGCAGCCAAGATGGGGGACAGGGCACTGAAGCTTTCTTT.

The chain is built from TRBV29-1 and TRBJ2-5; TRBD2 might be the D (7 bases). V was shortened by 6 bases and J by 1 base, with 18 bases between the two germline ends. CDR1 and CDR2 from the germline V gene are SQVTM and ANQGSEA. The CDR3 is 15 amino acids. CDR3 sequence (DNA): TGCAGCGTACGTGGGGGGGGCCAGTCCCAAGAGACCCAGTACTTC. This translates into CSVRGGGQSQETQYF.

The CDR3 spells CASRATGGANYGYTF. Written as DNA, the CDR3 is TGTGCCAGCAGAGCGACAGGGGGGGCTAACTATGGCTACACCTTC. This chain uses TRBV28 with TRBJ1-2; 9 bases are a match to TRBD1. CDR3 length: 15 residues. CDR1 is MDHEN, CDR2 SYDVKM, per germline. J lost 0 bases, V lost 6 bases, and 5 bases had no gene match.

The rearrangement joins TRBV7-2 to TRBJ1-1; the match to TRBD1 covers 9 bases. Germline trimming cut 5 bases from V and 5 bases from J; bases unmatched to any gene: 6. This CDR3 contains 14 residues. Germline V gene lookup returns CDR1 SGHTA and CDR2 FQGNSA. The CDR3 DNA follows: TGTGCCAGCAGCCGGACAGGGGTGGGTACTGAAGCTTTCTTT. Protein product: CASSRTGVGTEAFF.

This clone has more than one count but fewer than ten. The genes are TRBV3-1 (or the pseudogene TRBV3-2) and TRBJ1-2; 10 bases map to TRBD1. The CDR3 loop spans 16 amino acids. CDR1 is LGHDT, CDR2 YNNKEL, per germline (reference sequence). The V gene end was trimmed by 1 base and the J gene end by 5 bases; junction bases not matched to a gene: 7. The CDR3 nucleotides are TGTGCCAGCAGCCAAGGTCTGGGGACAGGGGATTATGGCTACACCTTC. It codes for CASSQGLGTGDYGYTF.

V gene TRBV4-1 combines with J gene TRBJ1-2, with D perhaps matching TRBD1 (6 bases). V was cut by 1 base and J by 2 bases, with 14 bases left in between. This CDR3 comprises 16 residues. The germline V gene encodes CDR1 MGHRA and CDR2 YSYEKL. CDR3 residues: CASSQGGGRGNYGYTF. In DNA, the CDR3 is TGCGCCAGCAGCCAAGGGGGGGGCAGGGGAAACTATGGCTACACCTTC.